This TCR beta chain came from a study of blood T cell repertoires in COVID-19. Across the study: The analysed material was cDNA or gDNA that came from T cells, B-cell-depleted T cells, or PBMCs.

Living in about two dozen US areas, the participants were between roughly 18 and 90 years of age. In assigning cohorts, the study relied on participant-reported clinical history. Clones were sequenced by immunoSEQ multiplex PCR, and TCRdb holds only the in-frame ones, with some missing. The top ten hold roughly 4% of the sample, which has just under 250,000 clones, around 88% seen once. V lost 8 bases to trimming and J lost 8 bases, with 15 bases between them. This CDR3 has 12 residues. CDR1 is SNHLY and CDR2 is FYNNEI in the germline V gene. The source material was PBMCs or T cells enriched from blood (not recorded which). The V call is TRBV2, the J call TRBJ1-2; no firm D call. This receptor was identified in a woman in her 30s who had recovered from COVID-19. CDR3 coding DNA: TGTGCCAGCCGCCACTCTTTATACGGCTACACCTTC. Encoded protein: CASRHSLYGYTF.